What follows describes a single T cell receptor (beta chain). This entry comes from a study of blood T cell repertoires in COVID-19. Study in general: Some COVID-19 samples were acute and others convalescent; all came from the United States, Italy and Spain.

V was shortened by 4 bases and J by 3 bases, with 16 bases between the two germline ends. The CDR3 totals 15 residues. Germline CDR1 reads SGHNT; CDR2 reads YYREEE (reference sequence). The authors' processing: Researchers report that nucleated cell counts were estimated from reference gene primer amplification. Generated by immunoSEQ multiplex PCR, the TCRdb table keeps only in-frame clones and is missing some. V and J calls plus clone size are reproduced from that table; the DNA served to infer D and trimming. The sample consists of a few hundred thousand clones, about 86% of them appearing once. The sequence was collected from a woman between 45 and 65 years old with acute or convalescent COVID-19. The V and J genes are TRBV5-4 and TRBJ1-1; possibly TRBD1 for D (5 bases). The specimen sequenced was peripheral blood. CDR3 sequence: CASSRNLGGDTEAFF. For the CDR3, the DNA is TGTGCCAGCAGCCGTAATCTCGGGGGGGACACTGAAGCTTTCTTT.